This paragraph covers one TCR beta chain sequence. These data are taken from a study of molecular identifiers for immune sequencing clone quantification. Germline CDR1 is LNHDA and CDR2 is SQIVND (reference sequence). With 5 bases clipped from V and 9 bases from J, the junction kept 15 bases outside the gene matches. CDR3 length: 16 residues. Listed TCR primers and previously described methods were used for bulk TCR libraries. TCRdb processed the PCR reads anew with MiXCR; each CDR3 protein has one entry. The repertoire has approximately 680,000 distinct CDR3 sequences, about 25% of them found once; the top ten carry about 0.78%.

Sequenced input: naive CD8+ T cells from blood, with Jurkat cell RNA spiked in. Described subset: FACS-sorted CD8+CD4-CCR7+CD45RA+ naive T cells. The TCR was taken from a human donor in good health. Some libraries in this study had Jurkat cell RNA spiked in. The genes are TRBV19 and TRBJ2-1, with 8 nucleotides matching TRBD2. The CDR3 here is CASSLREGGGHGEQFF. Written as DNA, the CDR3 is TGTGCCAGTAGTCTCAGAGAAGGCGGGGGGCACGGTGAGCAGTTCTTC.